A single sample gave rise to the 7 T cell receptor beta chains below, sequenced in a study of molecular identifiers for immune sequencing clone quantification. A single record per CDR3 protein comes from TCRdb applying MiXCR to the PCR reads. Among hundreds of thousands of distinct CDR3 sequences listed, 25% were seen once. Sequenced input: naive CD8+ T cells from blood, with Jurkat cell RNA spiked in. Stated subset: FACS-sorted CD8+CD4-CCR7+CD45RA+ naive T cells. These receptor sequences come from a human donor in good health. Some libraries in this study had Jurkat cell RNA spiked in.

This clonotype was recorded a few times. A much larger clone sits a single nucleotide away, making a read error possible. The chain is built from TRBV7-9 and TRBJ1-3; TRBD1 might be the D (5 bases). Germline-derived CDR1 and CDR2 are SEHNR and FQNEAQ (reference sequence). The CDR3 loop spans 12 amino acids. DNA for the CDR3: TGTGCCAGCAGCTTATATCCGGACACCATGTATTTT. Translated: CASSLYPDTMYF.

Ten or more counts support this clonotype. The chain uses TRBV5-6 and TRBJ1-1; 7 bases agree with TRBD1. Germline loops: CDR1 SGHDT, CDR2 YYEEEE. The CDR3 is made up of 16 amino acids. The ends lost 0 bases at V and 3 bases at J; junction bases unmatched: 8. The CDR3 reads CASSLANRGWHTEAFF. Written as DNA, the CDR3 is TGTGCCAGCAGCTTGGCTAACAGGGGTTGGCACACTGAAGCTTTCTTT.

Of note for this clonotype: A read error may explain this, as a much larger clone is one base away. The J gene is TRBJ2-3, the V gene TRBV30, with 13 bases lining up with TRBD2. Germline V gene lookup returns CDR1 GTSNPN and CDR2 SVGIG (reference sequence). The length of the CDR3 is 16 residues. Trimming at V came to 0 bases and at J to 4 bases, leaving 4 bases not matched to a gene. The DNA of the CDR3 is TGTGCCTGGAGTGTACTAGCGGGAGGGCAGGCAGATACGCAGTATTTT. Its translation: CAWSVLAGGQADTQYF.

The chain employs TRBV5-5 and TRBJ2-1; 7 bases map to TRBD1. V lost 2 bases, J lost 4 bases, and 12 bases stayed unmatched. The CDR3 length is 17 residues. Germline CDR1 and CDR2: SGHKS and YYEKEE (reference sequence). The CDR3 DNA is TGTGCCAGCAGCTTCCGGGACAGCATTCACATGTACAATGAGCAGTTCTTC. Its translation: CASSFRDSIHMYNEQFF.

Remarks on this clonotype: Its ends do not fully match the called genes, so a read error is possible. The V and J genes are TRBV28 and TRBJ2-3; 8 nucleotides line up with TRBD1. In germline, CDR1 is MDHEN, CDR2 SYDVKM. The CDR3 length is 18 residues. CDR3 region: CAGSLNPNGAGGEDTQYF. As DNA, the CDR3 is TGTGCCGGCAGTTTAAACCCAAACGGGGCAGGGGGCGAAGATACGCAGTATTTT.

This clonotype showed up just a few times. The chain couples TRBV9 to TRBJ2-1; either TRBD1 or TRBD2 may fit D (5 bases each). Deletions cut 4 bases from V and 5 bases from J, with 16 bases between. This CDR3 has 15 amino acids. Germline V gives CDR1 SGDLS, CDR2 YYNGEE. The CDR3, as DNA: TGTGCCAGCAGCATAGAGGGGACCGAAGACAATGAGCAGTTCTTC. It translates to CASSIEGTEDNEQFF. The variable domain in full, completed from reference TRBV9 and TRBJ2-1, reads DSGVTQTPKHLITATGQRVTLRCSPRSGDLSVYWYQQSLDQGLQFLIQYYNGEERAKGNILERFSAQQFPDLHSELNLSSLELGDSALYFCASSIEGTEDNEQFFGPGTRLTVL.

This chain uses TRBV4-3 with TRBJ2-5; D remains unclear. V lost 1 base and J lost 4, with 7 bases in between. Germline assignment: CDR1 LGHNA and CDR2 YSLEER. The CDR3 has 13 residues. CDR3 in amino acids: CASSQVIGETQYF. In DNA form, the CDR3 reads TGCGCCAGCAGCCAAGTGATAGGAGAGACCCAGTACTTC.